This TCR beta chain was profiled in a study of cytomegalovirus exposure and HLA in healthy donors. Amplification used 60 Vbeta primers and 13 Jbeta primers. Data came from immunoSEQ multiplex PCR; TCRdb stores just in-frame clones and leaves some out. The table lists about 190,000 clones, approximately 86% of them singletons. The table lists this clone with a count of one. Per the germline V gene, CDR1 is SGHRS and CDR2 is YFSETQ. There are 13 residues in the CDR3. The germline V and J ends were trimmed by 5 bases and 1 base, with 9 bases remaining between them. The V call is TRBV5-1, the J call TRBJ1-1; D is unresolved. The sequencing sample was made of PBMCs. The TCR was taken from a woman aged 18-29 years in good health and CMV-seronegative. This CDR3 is CASSPGSNTEAFF. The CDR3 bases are TGCGCCAGCAGTCCAGGCTCGAACACTGAAGCTTTCTTT. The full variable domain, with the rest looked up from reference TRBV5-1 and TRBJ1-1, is KAGVTQTPRYLIKTRGQQVTLSCSPISGHRSVSWYQQTPGQGLQFLFEYFSETQRNKGNFPGRFSGRQFSNSRSEMNVSTLELGDSALYLCASSPGSNTEAFFGQGTRLTVV.